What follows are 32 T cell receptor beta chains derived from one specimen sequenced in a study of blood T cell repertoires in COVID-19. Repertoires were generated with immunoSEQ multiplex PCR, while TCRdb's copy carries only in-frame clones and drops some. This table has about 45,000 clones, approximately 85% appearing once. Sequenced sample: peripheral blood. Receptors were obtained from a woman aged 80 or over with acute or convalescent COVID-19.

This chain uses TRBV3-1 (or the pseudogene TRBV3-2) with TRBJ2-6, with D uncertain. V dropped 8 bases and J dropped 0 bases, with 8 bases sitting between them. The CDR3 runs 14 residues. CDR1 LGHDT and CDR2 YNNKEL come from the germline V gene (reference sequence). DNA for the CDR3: TGTGCCAGCGGCTTTATCTCTGGGGCCAACGTCCTGACTTTC. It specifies CASGFISGANVLTF.

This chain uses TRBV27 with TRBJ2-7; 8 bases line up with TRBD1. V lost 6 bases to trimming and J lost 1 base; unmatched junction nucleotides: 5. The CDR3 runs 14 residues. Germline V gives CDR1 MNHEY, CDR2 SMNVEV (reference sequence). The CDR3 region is CASRRQGSSYEQYF. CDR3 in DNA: TGTGCCAGCAGAAGACAGGGGTCTTCCTACGAGCAGTACTTC.

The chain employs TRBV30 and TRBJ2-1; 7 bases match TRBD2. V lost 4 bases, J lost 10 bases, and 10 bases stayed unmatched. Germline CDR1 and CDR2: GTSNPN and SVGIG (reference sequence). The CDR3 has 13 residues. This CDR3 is CAWTYSSGMEQFF. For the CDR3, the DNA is TGTGCCTGGACTTACTCCAGCGGGATGGAGCAGTTCTTC.

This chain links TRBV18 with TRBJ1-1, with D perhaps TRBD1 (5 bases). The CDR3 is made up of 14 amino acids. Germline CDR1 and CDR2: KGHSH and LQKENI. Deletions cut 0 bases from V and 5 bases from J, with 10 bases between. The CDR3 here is CASSPPGRGTEAFF. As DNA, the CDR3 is TGTGCCAGCTCACCACCGGGCCGGGGGACTGAAGCTTTCTTT.

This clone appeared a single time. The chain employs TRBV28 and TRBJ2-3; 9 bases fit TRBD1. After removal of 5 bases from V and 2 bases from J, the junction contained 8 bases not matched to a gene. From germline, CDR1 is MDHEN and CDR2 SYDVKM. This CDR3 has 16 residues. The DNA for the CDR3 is TGTGCCAGCAGTCCACCGGACAGGGGCGTCACAGATACGCAGTATTTT. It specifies CASSPPDRGVTDTQYF.

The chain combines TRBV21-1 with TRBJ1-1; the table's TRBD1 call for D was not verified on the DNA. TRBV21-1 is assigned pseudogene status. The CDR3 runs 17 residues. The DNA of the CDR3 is TGTGCCAGCACCATACCTAGGGACACGTTATCGAACACTGAAGCTTTCTTT. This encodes CASTIPRDTLSNTEAFF.

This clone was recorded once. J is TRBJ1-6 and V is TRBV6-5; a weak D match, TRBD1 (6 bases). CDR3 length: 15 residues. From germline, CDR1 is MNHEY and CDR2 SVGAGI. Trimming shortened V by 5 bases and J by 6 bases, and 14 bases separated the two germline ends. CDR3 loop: CASSKTGISNSPLHF. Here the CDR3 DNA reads TGTGCCAGCAGTAAAACAGGGATTTCTAATTCACCCCTCCACTTT.

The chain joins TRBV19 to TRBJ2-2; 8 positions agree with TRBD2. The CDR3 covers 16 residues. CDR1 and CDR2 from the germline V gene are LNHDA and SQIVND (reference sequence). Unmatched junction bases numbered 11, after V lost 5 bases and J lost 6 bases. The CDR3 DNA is TGTGCCAGTAGTTTTGCACTTCGGACTAGCTCCGGGGAGCTGTTTTTT. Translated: CASSFALRTSSGELFF.

The CDR3 is CASSLFLTGNYGYTF. As DNA, the CDR3 is TGTGCCAGCAGCTTATTTTTGACAGGAAACTATGGCTACACCTTC. The chain links TRBV7-2 to TRBJ1-2; maybe TRBD1 (6 bases). The V gene's germline CDR1 is SGHTA and CDR2 FQGNSA. There are 15 residues in the CDR3. V dropped 2 bases and J dropped 2 bases, with 12 bases sitting between them.

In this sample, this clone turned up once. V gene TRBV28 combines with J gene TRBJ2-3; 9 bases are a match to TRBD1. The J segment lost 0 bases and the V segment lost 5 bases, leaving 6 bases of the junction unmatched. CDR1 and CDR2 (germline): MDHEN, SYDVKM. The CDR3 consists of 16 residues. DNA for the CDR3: TGTGCCAGCAGTCAAAGCGGACAGGGGAGCACAGATACGCAGTATTTT. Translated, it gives CASSQSGQGSTDTQYF. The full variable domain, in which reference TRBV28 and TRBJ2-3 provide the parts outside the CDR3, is DVKVTQSSRYLVKRTGEKVFLECVQDMDHENMFWYRQDPGLGLRLIYFSYDVKMKEKGDIPEGYSVSREKKERFSLILESASTNQTSMYLCASSQSGQGSTDTQYFGPGTRLTVL.

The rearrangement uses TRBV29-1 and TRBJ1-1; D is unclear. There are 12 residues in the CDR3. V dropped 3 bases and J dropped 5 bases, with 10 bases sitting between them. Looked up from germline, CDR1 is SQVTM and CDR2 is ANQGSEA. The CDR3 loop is CSVDLGETEAFF. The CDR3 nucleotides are TGCAGCGTTGATCTCGGGGAAACTGAAGCTTTCTTT.

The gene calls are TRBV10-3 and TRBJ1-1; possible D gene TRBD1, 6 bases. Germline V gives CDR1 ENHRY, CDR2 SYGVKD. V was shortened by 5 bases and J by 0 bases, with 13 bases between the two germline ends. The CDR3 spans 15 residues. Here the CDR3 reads CAISSVGGLNTEAFF. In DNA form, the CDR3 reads TGTGCCATCAGTTCAGTGGGGGGGCTGAACACTGAAGCTTTCTTT.

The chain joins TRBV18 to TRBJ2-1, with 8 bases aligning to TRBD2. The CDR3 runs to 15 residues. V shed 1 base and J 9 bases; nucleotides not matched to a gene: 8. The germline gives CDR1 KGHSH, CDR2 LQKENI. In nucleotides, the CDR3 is TGTGCCAGCTCACCACGAGCGGGAGTGTTGGGTGAGCAGTTCTTC. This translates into CASSPRAGVLGEQFF. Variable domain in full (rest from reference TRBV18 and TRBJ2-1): NAGVMQNPRHLVRRRGQEARLRCSPMKGHSHVYWYRQLPEEGLKFMVYLQKENIIDESGMPKERFSAEFPKEGPSILRIQQVVRGDSAAYFCASSPRAGVLGEQFFGPGTRLTVL.

For the CDR3, the DNA is TGTGCCAGCAGCCAAGGGGGGACTAGCGGGAGCAAAGAGCAGTTCTTC. Amino acid sequence: CASSQGGTSGSKEQFF. The rearrangement links TRBV3-1 (or the pseudogene TRBV3-2) to TRBJ2-1; 14 bases align to TRBD2. After removal of 1 base from V and 10 bases from J, the junction contained 6 bases not matched to a gene. Germline-derived CDR1 and CDR2 are LGHDT and YNNKEL (reference sequence). The CDR3 length is 16 residues.

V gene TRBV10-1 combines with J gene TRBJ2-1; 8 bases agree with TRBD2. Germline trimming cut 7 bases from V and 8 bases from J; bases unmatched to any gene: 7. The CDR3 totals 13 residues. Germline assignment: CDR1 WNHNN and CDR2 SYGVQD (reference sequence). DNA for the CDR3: TGCGCCAGCACAAAAATTAGCGGGGATGAGCAGTTCTTC. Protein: CASTKISGDEQFF.

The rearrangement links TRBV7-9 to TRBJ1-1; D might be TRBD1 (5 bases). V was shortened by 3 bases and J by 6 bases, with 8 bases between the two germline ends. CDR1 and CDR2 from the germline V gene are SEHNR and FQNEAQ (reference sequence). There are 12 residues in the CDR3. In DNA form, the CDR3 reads TGTGCCAGCAGCTTGGCACAGGCTGAAGCTTTCTTT. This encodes CASSLAQAEAFF.

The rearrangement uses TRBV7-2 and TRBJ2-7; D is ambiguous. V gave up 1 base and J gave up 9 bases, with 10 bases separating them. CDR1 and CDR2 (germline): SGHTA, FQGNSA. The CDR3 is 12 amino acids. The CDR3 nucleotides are TGTGCCAGCAGCTTAGTGGAGACGGGGCAGTACTTC. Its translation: CASSLVETGQYF.

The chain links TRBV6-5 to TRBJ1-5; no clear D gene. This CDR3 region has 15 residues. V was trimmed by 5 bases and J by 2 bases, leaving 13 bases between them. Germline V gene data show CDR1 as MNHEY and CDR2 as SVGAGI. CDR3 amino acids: CASSRDGVGNQPQHF. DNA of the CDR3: TGTGCCAGCAGTCGAGACGGGGTGGGCAATCAGCCCCAGCATTTT.

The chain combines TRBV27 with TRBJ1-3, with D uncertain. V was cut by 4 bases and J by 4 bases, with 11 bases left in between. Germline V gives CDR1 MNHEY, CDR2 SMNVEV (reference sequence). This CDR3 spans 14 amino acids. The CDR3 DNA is TGTGCCAGCAGTTCCCTTTCTTCGGGAAACACCATATATTTT. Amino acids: CASSSLSSGNTIYF.

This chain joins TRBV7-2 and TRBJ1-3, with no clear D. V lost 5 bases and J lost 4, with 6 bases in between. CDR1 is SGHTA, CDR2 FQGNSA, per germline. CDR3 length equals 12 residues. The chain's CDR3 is CASSEQGNTIYF. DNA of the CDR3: TGTGCCAGCAGCGAACAGGGAAACACCATATATTTT.

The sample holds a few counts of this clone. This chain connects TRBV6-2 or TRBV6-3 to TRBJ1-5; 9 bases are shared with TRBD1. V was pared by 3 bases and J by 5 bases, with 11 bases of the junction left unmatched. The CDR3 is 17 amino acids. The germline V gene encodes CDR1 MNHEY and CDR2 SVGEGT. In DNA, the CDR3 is TGTGCCAGCAGTTATGAGTTGGGACAGGGTCAAGATCAGCCCCAGCATTTT. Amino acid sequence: CASSYELGQGQDQPQHF.

CDR3 DNA sequence: TGTGCCAGCAGAACCGGGAAGGCTAGCGGGAGGCGGAGTGGGGAGACCCAGTACTTC. Its protein is CASRTGKASGRRSGETQYF. The chain couples TRBV5-8 to TRBJ2-5, with 11 bases that match TRBD2. Germline CDR1 and CDR2: SGHTS and YDEGEE. This CDR3 has 19 amino acids. The trim removed 5 bases at V and 5 bases at J, leaving 20 bases unmatched.

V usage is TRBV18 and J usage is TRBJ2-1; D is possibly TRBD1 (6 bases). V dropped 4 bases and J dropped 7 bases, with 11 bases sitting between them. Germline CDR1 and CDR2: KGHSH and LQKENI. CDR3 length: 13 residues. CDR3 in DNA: TGTGCCAGCTCACTGGGGGCCGGGAATGAGCAGTTCTTC. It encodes CASSLGAGNEQFF. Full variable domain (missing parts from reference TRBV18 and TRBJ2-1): NAGVMQNPRHLVRRRGQEARLRCSPMKGHSHVYWYRQLPEEGLKFMVYLQKENIIDESGMPKERFSAEFPKEGPSILRIQQVVRGDSAAYFCASSLGAGNEQFFGPGTRLTVL.

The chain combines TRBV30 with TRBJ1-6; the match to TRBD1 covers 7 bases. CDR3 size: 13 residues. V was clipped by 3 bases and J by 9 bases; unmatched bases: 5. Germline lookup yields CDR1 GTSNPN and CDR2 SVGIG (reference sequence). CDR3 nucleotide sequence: TGTGCCTGGAGACAGGGGCAACGTTCACCCCTCCACTTT. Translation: CAWRQGQRSPLHF.

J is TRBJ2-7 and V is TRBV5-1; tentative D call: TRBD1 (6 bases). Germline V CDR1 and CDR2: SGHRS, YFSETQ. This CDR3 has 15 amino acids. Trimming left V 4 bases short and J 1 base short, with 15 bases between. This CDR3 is CASSLQGGVSYEQYF. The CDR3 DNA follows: TGCGCCAGCAGCCTCCAAGGGGGAGTGTCCTACGAGCAGTACTTC.

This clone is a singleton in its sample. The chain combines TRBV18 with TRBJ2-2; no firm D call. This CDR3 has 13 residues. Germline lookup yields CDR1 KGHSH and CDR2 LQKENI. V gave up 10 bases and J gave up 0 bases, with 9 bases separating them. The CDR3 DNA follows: TGTGCCACCGCTGCGCCGAACACCGGGGAGCTGTTTTTT. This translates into CATAAPNTGELFF.

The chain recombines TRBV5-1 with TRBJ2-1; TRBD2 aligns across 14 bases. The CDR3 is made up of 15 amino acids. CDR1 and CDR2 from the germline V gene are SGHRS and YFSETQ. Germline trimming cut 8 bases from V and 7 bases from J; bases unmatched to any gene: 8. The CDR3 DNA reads TGCGCCAGTCGGAGACTAGCGGGAGGGGTTAATGAGCAGTTCTTC. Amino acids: CASRRLAGGVNEQFF.

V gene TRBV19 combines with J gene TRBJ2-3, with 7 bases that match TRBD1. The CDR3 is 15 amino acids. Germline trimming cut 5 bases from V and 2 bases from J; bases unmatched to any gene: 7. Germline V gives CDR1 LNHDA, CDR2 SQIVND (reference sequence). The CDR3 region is CASSPRDSITDTQYF. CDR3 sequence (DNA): TGTGCCAGTAGTCCCCGGGACAGCATCACAGATACGCAGTATTTT.

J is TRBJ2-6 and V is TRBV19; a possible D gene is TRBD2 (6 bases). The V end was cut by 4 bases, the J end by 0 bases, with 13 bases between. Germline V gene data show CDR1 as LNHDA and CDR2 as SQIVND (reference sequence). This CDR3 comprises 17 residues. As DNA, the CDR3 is TGTGCCAGTAGTAAGAATCACGGGAGCTCTGGGGCCAACGTCCTGACTTTC. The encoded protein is CASSKNHGSSGANVLTF.

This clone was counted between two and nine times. This CDR3 reads CASSKVPRAGGPYEQYF. CDR3 DNA: TGTGCCAGCAGCAAAGTCCCCAGGGCGGGAGGGCCTTACGAGCAGTACTTC. The V call is TRBV21-1, the J call TRBJ2-7; the DNA was not used to check the table's D call, TRBD2. TRBV21-1 is listed as a pseudogene. CDR3 size: 17 residues.

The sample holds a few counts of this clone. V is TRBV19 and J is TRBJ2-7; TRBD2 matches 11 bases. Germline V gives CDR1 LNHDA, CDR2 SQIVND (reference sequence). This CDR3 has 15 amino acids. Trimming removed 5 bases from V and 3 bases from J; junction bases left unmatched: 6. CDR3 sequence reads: CASSLGTSGRYEQYF. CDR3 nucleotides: TGTGCCAGTAGTCTAGGGACTAGCGGACGCTACGAGCAGTACTTC.

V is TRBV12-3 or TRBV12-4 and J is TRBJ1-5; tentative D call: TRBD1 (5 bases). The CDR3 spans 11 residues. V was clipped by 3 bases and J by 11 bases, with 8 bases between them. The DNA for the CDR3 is TGTGCCAGCAGTTTGGGGGGAGCCCAGCATTTT. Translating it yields CASSLGGAQHF.